These T cell receptor beta chains were read from a single sample in a study of PD-1 and CTLA-4 blockade in melanoma. Method: immunoSEQ multiplex PCR; TCRdb's copy keeps in-frame clones and lacks some. The sample holds approximately 33,000 clones, 75% to 95% seen once. The material sequenced was CD8+ T cells from peripheral blood, taken from a patient given anti-PD-1 treatment. The source of these receptors is a human donor with melanoma. Both conserved end residues are part of each CDR3. Each record gives: V gene, clone size, J gene, D gene, CDR3 DNA, CDR3 protein. The D gene is left open where the match is weak. Where a row states a size, it is once, few, many or the class of an expanded clone; other rows omit it.

V: TRBV5-8
size: once
J: TRBJ1-1
D: TRBD1
DNA: TGTGCCAGCAGCTGGACAGGGCCGAACACTGAAGCTTTCTTT
CDR3: CASSWTGPNTEAFF

V: TRBV30
size: .
J: TRBJ2-7
D: .
DNA: TGTGCCTGGAGTACGGGGGCCGAGGAGCAGTACTTC
CDR3: CAWSTGAEEQYF

V: TRBV27
size: .
J: TRBJ1-3
D: TRBD1
DNA: TGTGCCAGCAGTCCTTGGACAGGCACGATTGAAAACACCATATATTTT
CDR3: CASSPWTGTIENTIYF

V: TRBV9
size: .
J: TRBJ2-1
D: TRBD2
DNA: TGTGCCAGCAGCACTAGCGGGAGCTCCTACAATGAGCAGTTCTTC
CDR3: CASSTSGSSYNEQFF

V: TRBV30
size: .
J: TRBJ2-1
D: .
DNA: TGTGCCGGCAACAGGGACCTTGGAGATGAGCAGTTCTTC
CDR3: CAGNRDLGDEQFF

V: TRBV28
size: .
J: TRBJ2-3
D: TRBD2
DNA: TGTGCCAGCAGGATAGCGGGAGGGGGCACAGATACGCAGTATTTT
CDR3: CASRIAGGGTDTQYF

V: TRBV27
size: .
J: TRBJ1-2
D: .
DNA: TGTGCCAGCAGTTCGGGAACAGTCACCGACTCGAACTATGGCTACACCTTC
CDR3: CASSSGTVTDSNYGYTF

V: TRBV9
size: .
J: TRBJ2-2
D: .
DNA: TGTGCCAGCAGCGCCACCGGGGAGCTGTTTTTT
CDR3: CASSATGELFF

V: TRBV5-1
size: .
J: TRBJ1-1
D: TRBD1
DNA: TGCGCCAGCAGCCTGACAGGGGAAACTGAAGCTTTCTTT
CDR3: CASSLTGETEAFF

V: TRBV9
size: few
J: TRBJ2-1
D: TRBD2
DNA: TGTGCCAGCAGCCCTACTAGCGGGAGGACCAATGAGCAGTTCTTC
CDR3: CASSPTSGRTNEQFF

V: TRBV2
size: .
J: TRBJ1-5
D: .
DNA: TGTGCCAGCAGTGAAGGGGGAAATCGGCAGCTCGGGCCCCAGCATTTT
CDR3: CASSEGGNRQLGPQHF

V: TRBV6-5
size: .
J: TRBJ2-7
D: .
DNA: TGTGCCAGCAGAGAGTTGTACGAGCAGTACTTC
CDR3: CASRELYEQYF

V: TRBV29-1
size: .
J: TRBJ2-1
D: TRBD2
DNA: TGCAGCGTTGTAATAGCGGGAGGGCCAAACAATGAGCAGTTCTTC
CDR3: CSVVIAGGPNNEQFF

V: TRBV27
size: .
J: TRBJ2-2
D: TRBD2
DNA: TGTGCCAGCAGACTAGCGGGGGGGTTCGACACCGGGGAGCTGTTTTTT
CDR3: CASRLAGGFDTGELFF

V: TRBV28
size: .
J: TRBJ2-1
D: .
DNA: TGTGCCAGCAGTTCTTACTACAATGAGCAGTTCTTC
CDR3: CASSSYYNEQFF

V: TRBV6-2/TRBV6-3
size: .
J: TRBJ2-7
D: TRBD2
DNA: TGTGCCAGCAGTCCATACGGACTAGCGGGAGCCTACGAGCAGTACTTC
CDR3: CASSPYGLAGAYEQYF

V: TRBV12-3/TRBV12-4
size: .
J: TRBJ1-5
D: .
DNA: TGTGCCAGCAGTTTAGAGGGTGCGCAGCCCCAGCATTTT
CDR3: CASSLEGAQPQHF

V: TRBV25-1
size: .
J: TRBJ1-1
D: .
DNA: TGTGCCAGCAGTGAAACCGGGATGAGCACTGAAGCTTTCTTT
CDR3: CASSETGMSTEAFF

V: TRBV7-9
size: .
J: TRBJ2-3
D: .
DNA: TGTGCCAGCACCCACACGCGACAGCTCACAGATACGCAGTATTTT
CDR3: CASTHTRQLTDTQYF

V: TRBV7-9
size: .
J: TRBJ1-4
D: .
DNA: TGTGCCAGCAGCTCAACAGCCTCAACTAATGAAAAACTGTTTTTT
CDR3: CASSSTASTNEKLFF

V: TRBV5-6
size: .
J: TRBJ1-5
D: .
DNA: TGTGCCAGCAGCTTGGGGGTTCGGGGCGGTCAGCCCCAGCATTTT
CDR3: CASSLGVRGGQPQHF

V: TRBV6-6
size: .
J: TRBJ2-7
D: .
DNA: TGTGCCAGCAGTTACTCTTTCGACTACGAGCAGTACTTC
CDR3: CASSYSFDYEQYF

V: TRBV3-1/TRBV3-2
size: .
J: TRBJ2-3
D: .
DNA: TGTGCCAGCAGTCAACAGGCCACAGATACGCAGTATTTT
CDR3: CASSQQATDTQYF

V: TRBV3-1/TRBV3-2
size: .
J: TRBJ1-1
D: .
DNA: TGTGCCAGCAGCCCGGGAAGCGGCGGAATCAACACTGAAGCTTTCTTT
CDR3: CASSPGSGGINTEAFF

V: TRBV5-1
size: .
J: TRBJ1-1
D: .
DNA: TGCGCCAGCAGCGTGGACGGCACCGACACTGAAGCTTTCTTT
CDR3: CASSVDGTDTEAFF

V: TRBV18
size: .
J: TRBJ2-2
D: .
DNA: TGTGCCAGCTCACCACCGAGAGTTGGGAACACCGGGGAGCTGTTTTTT
CDR3: CASSPPRVGNTGELFF

V: TRBV29-1
size: once
J: TRBJ2-5
D: .
DNA: TGCAGCGTGGTCGACGCAGAAAGGTACCAAGAGACCCAGTACTTC
CDR3: CSVVDAERYQETQYF

V: TRBV5-1
size: .
J: TRBJ1-1
D: .
DNA: TGCGCCAGCAGCTTGGGCAGGGAGGCTTTCTTT
CDR3: CASSLGREAFF

V: TRBV30
size: .
J: TRBJ2-3
D: .
DNA: TGTGCCTGGAGTGTCTCCGTATCAACAGATACGCAGTATTTT
CDR3: CAWSVSVSTDTQYF

V: TRBV15
size: .
J: TRBJ2-5
D: .
DNA: TGTGCCACCAGCTTCTGGGTCGGGGAGACCCAGTACTTC
CDR3: CATSFWVGETQYF

V: TRBV7-9
size: .
J: TRBJ1-1
D: TRBD1
DNA: TGTGCCAGCAGCCCCGCCAGGGGGCGGAACACTGAAGCTTTCTTT
CDR3: CASSPARGRNTEAFF

V: TRBV12-3/TRBV12-4
size: .
J: TRBJ1-1
D: .
DNA: TGTGCCAGCAGTTTGGGGGATGAAGCTTTCTTT
CDR3: CASSLGDEAFF

V: TRBV11-2
size: once
J: TRBJ2-1
D: .
DNA: TGTGCCAGCAGCCCCATCGGTGAGCAGTTCTTC
CDR3: CASSPIGEQFF

V: TRBV19
size: .
J: TRBJ2-7
D: TRBD2
DNA: TGTGCCAGTAGTATGGTCGGCGGGAGTGACGAGCAGTACTTC
CDR3: CASSMVGGSDEQYF

V: TRBV19
size: .
J: TRBJ1-5
D: .
DNA: TGTGCCAGTAGTATAGAAGAAACCTCAGGACAGCCCCAGCATTTT
CDR3: CASSIEETSGQPQHF

V: TRBV6-1
size: .
J: TRBJ2-1
D: .
DNA: TGTGCCAGCAGTGAAGCGGGGGGTGAGCAGTTCTTC
CDR3: CASSEAGGEQFF

V: TRBV25-1
size: .
J: TRBJ1-1
D: .
DNA: TGTGCCAGCAGTGAATGGGTGGCGGGGGAGACTGAAGCTTTCTTT
CDR3: CASSEWVAGETEAFF

V: TRBV7-8
size: .
J: TRBJ1-1
D: .
DNA: TGTGCCAGCAGCTTATTGAGGTACACTGAAGCTTTCTTT
CDR3: CASSLLRYTEAFF

V: TRBV27
size: .
J: TRBJ2-2
D: TRBD1
DNA: TGTGCCAGCAGTCCGACAGGGGCCACCGGGGAGCTGTTTTTT
CDR3: CASSPTGATGELFF

V: TRBV19
size: .
J: TRBJ1-1
D: .
DNA: TGTGCCAGTAGTATCACAGCGAACACTGAAGCTTTCTTT
CDR3: CASSITANTEAFF

V: TRBV19
size: .
J: TRBJ2-5
D: .
DNA: TGTGCCAGTAGTAGGCAAAACTCGAACGTCTGCTGGACCCAGTACTTC
CDR3: CASSRQNSNVCWTQYF

V: TRBV19
size: .
J: TRBJ2-1
D: TRBD1
DNA: TGTGCCAGTAGTACCTATACAGGGGACGATGAGCAGTTCTTC
CDR3: CASSTYTGDDEQFF

V: TRBV7-3
size: .
J: TRBJ2-3
D: TRBD2
DNA: TGTGCCAGCAGCTCGGGACTAGCGGGAATTGGAGATACGCAGTATTTT
CDR3: CASSSGLAGIGDTQYF

V: TRBV13
size: .
J: TRBJ1-2
D: .
DNA: TGTGCCAGCAGCTCCATGAACCCGGGCGATGGCTACACCTTC
CDR3: CASSSMNPGDGYTF

V: TRBV30
size: .
J: TRBJ1-4
D: .
DNA: TGTGCCTGGAGTGAACAGACAGATCCAACTAATGAAAAACTGTTTTTT
CDR3: CAWSEQTDPTNEKLFF

V: TRBV6-1
size: .
J: TRBJ1-4
D: .
DNA: TGTGCCAGCAGTGAAAGTTCGATGGGAGAAAAACTGTTTTTT
CDR3: CASSESSMGEKLFF

V: TRBV28
size: .
J: TRBJ2-5
D: .
DNA: TGTGCCAGCAGTCTCAATCCTAGGGGAGAGACCCAGTACTTC
CDR3: CASSLNPRGETQYF

V: TRBV5-4
size: .
J: TRBJ2-2
D: TRBD1
DNA: TGTGCCAGCCACGGGACAGGCGAGGACACCGGGGAGCTGTTTTTT
CDR3: CASHGTGEDTGELFF

V: TRBV9
size: .
J: TRBJ1-1
D: .
DNA: TGTGCCAGCAGCGTAGTAGGGAAATTGGAGGACACTGAAGCTTTCTTT
CDR3: CASSVVGKLEDTEAFF

V: TRBV6-1
size: .
J: TRBJ2-1
D: .
DNA: TGTGCCAGCAGTGAAGCGCTACGACAGCACTACAATGAGCAGTTCTTC
CDR3: CASSEALRQHYNEQFF

V: TRBV30
size: once
J: TRBJ1-3
D: .
DNA: TGTGCCTGGGACACAGGGACCTCTGGAAACACCATATATTTT
CDR3: CAWDTGTSGNTIYF

V: TRBV7-6
size: .
J: TRBJ1-1
D: .
DNA: TGTGCCAGCAGCGAAGCGGAGAACACTGAAGCTTTCTTT
CDR3: CASSEAENTEAFF

V: TRBV2
size: .
J: TRBJ2-7
D: .
DNA: TGTGCCAGCAGTGAATTGCACTCCAGATCCTACGAGCAGTACTTC
CDR3: CASSELHSRSYEQYF

V: TRBV5-4
size: .
J: TRBJ1-1
D: TRBD1
DNA: TGTGCCAGCAGCCTTTCCGGGACAGGGTATCCGACTGAAGCTTTCTTT
CDR3: CASSLSGTGYPTEAFF